This T cell receptor (beta chain) was recorded in a study of Tregs in tolerant kidney transplant recipients. The table came from immunoSEQ multiplex PCR; TCRdb's copy has only in-frame clones and leaves some out. Of fewer than 100,000 clones listed, roughly 93% are singletons. Broader study findings: Tolerant patients' donor-specific Tregs expanded beyond overall Tregs, suggesting antigen-driven growth. The most relevant donor-specific Treg TCRbeta repertoire apparently came from expansion with activated donor B cells.

This CDR3 has 13 residues. V was clipped by 8 bases and J by 2 bases; unmatched bases: 4. Germline V gives CDR1 SGHAT, CDR2 FQDESV (reference sequence). About this clone itself: Its specificity is unknown.

The chain recombines TRBV11-1 with TRBJ2-7; 9 nucleotides agree with TRBD2. The TCR was taken from a human donor who received a combined kidney and bone marrow transplant. The sample in question was CD4+ T cells from blood, obtained before the transplant. The CDR3 sequence: CASGGGAPYEQYF. The CDR3 bases are TGTGCCAGCGGCGGGGGGGCACCCTACGAGCAGTACTTC.